This T cell receptor (beta chain) stems from a study of blood T cells in healthy people across ages (dated by TCRdb to the mid-2010s). Regarding the complete study: In model experiments, roughly one uniquely barcoded TCR beta cDNA molecule per two T cells was captured by template switching. Using the same blood draw, the study looked at two additional independent replicas of 1 million unique cDNA reads for two donors, one aged 18 to 30 and the other aged 80 or older. To track age-related changes in TCR beta repertoire diversity, the study relied on deep sequencing normalized with unique cDNA molecular identifiers. Donors were grouped into four age groups: young (average approximately 16 years), middle-aged (about 38), aged (around 60) and long-lived (approximately 75).

With regard to this clonotype: The antigen it binds to is not known. Base qualities were left out, and no much larger clone turns up one base away.

Library generation was performed with 5' RACE. The sequencer listed for this sample is Illumina HiSeq 2500. A second PCR of about 7 to 12 cycles was run with a J-beta primer mix and a sample-barcoded 5' primer. A unique molecular identifier was introduced onto each TCR beta cDNA molecule by a template-switch 5' adaptor carrying 12 random nucleotides. Each sample yielded at least 3 million CDR3-containing paired-end reads. All of the RNA was converted into first-strand cDNA using the Mint cDNA synthesis kit, with a TRBC-specific oligonucleotide serving as the primer. After uracil-DNA glycosylase treatment, a first 18-cycle PCR used universal primers M1SS and BC2_uni_R on all cDNA. As for the authors' bioinformatics: Normalization of each sample was performed by random selection of 1 million high-quality reads, each carrying a distinct molecular identifier. Reads with shared molecular identifiers were discarded instead of being binned into consensus sequences. MiTCR, with a Q25 quality threshold and the strictest error-elimination algorithm, was used for CDR3 identification, clonotype clustering and error correction. A nonparametric unseen species model using Euler transformation provided a lower-bound estimate of total TCR beta diversity. TCRdb passed the public sequencing reads through fastp at Q25 and MiXCR, retaining productive beta sequences. Merged by CDR3 protein, the rows form single entries marked with the most common genes and DNA. Clone size and V and J calls follow TCRdb, not the original study. This sample gives about 800,000 distinct CDR3 sequences in total; roughly 25% of them show up just once. The ten largest clones add up to under 4.5% of the sample.

The roughly 37 donors, aged 6 to 90 years, were systemically healthy Caucasian individuals from Russia. Each donor gave 8.5 to 10 milliliters of peripheral blood, collected into EDTA-treated Vacutainer tubes. PBMCs were isolated by Ficoll-Paque density-gradient centrifugation, with at least 7 million obtained per sample. Trizol reagent was used to extract total RNA from the PBMCs, yielding at least 5.5 micrograms per sample. For every donor, an aliquot of PBMCs went through flow cytometry to measure the percentages of naive CD45RAhigh/CD27high T cells. Results the study describes overall, beyond this receptor: Estimates of total diversity based on one million sequenced T cells were considered lower bounds and underestimates. Because donor CMV infection status was unknown, age-related changes in expanded clonotypes were potentially confounded. The percentage of naive T cells measured by flow cytometry correlated strongly with observed TCR beta diversity. Since profiling was done on bulk unsorted PBMCs, naive and antigen-experienced compartments could not be conclusively compared. Compared with the aged group, the long-lived group had more naive CD4+ T cells, fewer expanded clones and increased TCR diversity, a pattern suggesting age selection. Observed TCR beta diversity per million T cells fell roughly linearly with age, and a significant reduction was already apparent by age around 39.

These data also formed part of another study, on T cells of mothers and their children. As the second study states: The donors were nine systemically healthy Caucasian individuals, made up of three mothers and their six children. cDNA synthesis consumed the entire amount of extracted RNA, loaded at around 1.5 ug RNA in each 15 ul reaction. In the second PCR, sample barcodes and 2-4 random nucleotides were introduced via the M1S primer. Each mother yielded over 8.5 million TCR beta CDR3 reads and each child 2.5 million to 3 million reads. Thymic selection similarly shapes TCR recombination output in related and unrelated pairs, with minor effect from inherited differences. Normalized repertoire overlap was always slightly but never significantly higher in related than unrelated mother-child pairs. No persistent microchimeric T cell clones were detected, at a sensitivity of 90 to 100 clones per million clonotypes. Deep NGS was used in the study to compare the TCR beta repertoires of mothers and children and to look for features that separate related mother-child pairs from unrelated individuals. The mean age was roughly 36 +/- 4 years for the mothers and roughly 10 +/- 4 years for the children. After adapters were ligated using NEBNext reagents, the libraries underwent 100+100 nt paired-end sequencing on an Illumina HiSeq 2000. Mother and child libraries were prepared a month apart and sequenced in separate runs to prevent cross-contamination. For each donor, somewhere between roughly 500,000 and 2,100,000 distinct TCR beta clonotypes were identified. Naive TCR beta clonotypes were estimated from low-frequency clonotypes matched to each donor's FACS-determined naive share, without sorting.

Material: blood. This receptor was taken from a boy between 10 and 17 years old in good health.

The DNA reads TGCGCCAGCAGCCGCCTAGGACTTCCCGGGGGAGAGCAGTACTTC. The resulting protein is CASSRLGLPGGEQYF. The rearrangement joined TRBV5-1 to TRBJ2-5; tentative D gene TRBD2, with 6 bases matching. V drops 4 bases and J drops 11 bases, leaving 24 bases in between. The CDR3 sequence holds 15 residues, the cysteine and phenylalanine included. The read is trimmed to its CDR3 DNA, 45 bases read in frame from base 1. Looking up the germline V gene yields CDR1 SGHRS and CDR2 YFSETQ.